The rows below give T cell receptor beta chains drawn from one sample of a study of T cell responses to AZD1222 COVID-19 vaccine. Assay: immunoSEQ multiplex PCR; the TCRdb copy retains only in-frame clones and omits some. This sample has around 160,000 clones, with around nine tenths found just once. This sample comprised peripheral blood, obtained on day 0 of AZD1222 vaccination. These receptor sequences come from an adult in good health. Both conserved end residues are part of each CDR3. A D gene is named only where the DNA matches it firmly. Clone size is stated in some rows and not others, as once, few, many or a class when expanded.

clone_size j_call d_call v_call cdr3_nt cdr3_aa
few TRBJ2-7 NA TRBV19 TGTGCCAGTAGTATAACCCCTCAGGACGAGCAGTACTTC CASSITPQDEQYF
NA TRBJ2-1 TRBD1 TRBV10-3 TGTGCCATCAGTGAGGGACAGGGGGCGATGTATGAGCAGTTCTTC CAISEGQGAMYEQFF
NA TRBJ2-5 NA TRBV25-1 TGTGCCAGCAGTGCTAAGAGGGAGACCCAGTACTTC CASSAKRETQYF
NA TRBJ1-3 NA TRBV7-9 TGTGCCAGCAGCGCAATAGGGCAGAACTCTGGAAACACCATATATTTT CASSAIGQNSGNTIYF
NA TRBJ1-1 NA TRBV6-5 TGTGCCAGCAGCGCTCAGGGGAGGAACACTGAAGCTTTCTTT CASSAQGRNTEAFF
NA TRBJ2-4 TRBD1 TRBV5-5 TGTGCCAGCAGCCTACGGACAGGGGAAAGCATTCAGTACTTC CASSLRTGESIQYF
once TRBJ2-5 NA TRBV4-1 TGCGCCAGCAGCCTTCCCCAGGGGGGAAAGACCCAGTACTTC CASSLPQGGKTQYF
NA TRBJ2-7 NA TRBV24-1 TGTGCCACCAGTGAGTCGGGACTGAACGAGCAGTACTTC CATSESGLNEQYF
once TRBJ1-1 NA TRBV6-5 TGTGCCAGCAGTTACTTGGGGGTTGCTTTCTTT CASSYLGVAFF
NA TRBJ2-7 TRBD2 TRBV2 TGTGCCAGCAGAGCCGGGACTAGCGGCTCCTACGAGCAGTACTTC CASRAGTSGSYEQYF
NA TRBJ2-1 NA TRBV15 TGTGCCACCAGCAGAGGAAGGGGCGCGGACAATGAGCAGTTCTTC CATSRGRGADNEQFF
NA TRBJ1-5 NA TRBV19 TGTGCCAGTAGTCTAATCGGAGGTTTCCCCAGCAATCAGCCCCAGCATTTT CASSLIGGFPSNQPQHF
NA TRBJ1-1 TRBD1 TRBV19 TGTGCCAGTAGTGCGGACAGGTGGGGCACTGAAGCTTTCTTT CASSADRWGTEAFF
NA TRBJ1-4 NA TRBV27 TGTGCCAGCAGTTTTCATGGTGGGGGATTTGACGAAAAACTGTTTTTT CASSFHGGGFDEKLFF
NA TRBJ2-7 NA TRBV11-2 TGTGCCAGCAGCTTAGGGGCAGGGGAAGTATACGAGCAGTACTTC CASSLGAGEVYEQYF
NA TRBJ1-6 TRBD1 TRBV14 TGTGCCAGCAGCCAAATGACAGGGTCGAATTCACCCCTCCACTTT CASSQMTGSNSPLHF
NA TRBJ1-1 NA TRBV15 TGTGCCACCAGCAGAGATTACACCGCCCTGGGCACTGAAGCTTTCTTT CATSRDYTALGTEAFF
once TRBJ2-3 NA TRBV5-1 TGCGCCAGCAGCTTGTCGGGGACAGATACGCAGTATTTT CASSLSGTDTQYF
NA TRBJ1-4 NA TRBV19 TGTGCCAGTAGTACACAGGGTTTGGATAATGAAAAACTGTTTTTT CASSTQGLDNEKLFF
NA TRBJ2-5 NA TRBV6-6 TGTGCCAGCAGGTACCTCGAAGAGACCCAGTACTTC CASRYLEETQYF
NA TRBJ1-1 NA TRBV24-1 TGTGCCACCAGCCCAGGTAACACTGAAGCTTTCTTT CATSPGNTEAFF
NA TRBJ1-1 NA TRBV21-1 TGTGCCAGCAGCGTCCTAAGCTCAGCGAACACTGAAGCTTTCTTT CASSVLSSANTEAFF
NA TRBJ1-5 NA TRBV24-1 TGTGCCACCAGTGATGATAATCAGCCCCAGCATTTT CATSDDNQPQHF
NA TRBJ1-2 NA TRBV19 TGTGCCAGTAGTATAGGGAGGACAGATGACGGCTACACCTTC CASSIGRTDDGYTF
NA TRBJ2-7 TRBD2 TRBV7-6 TGTGCCAGCAGCTTAGCACGGGAGGGCGAGCAGTACTTC CASSLAREGEQYF
NA TRBJ2-7 NA TRBV5-8 TGTGCCAGCAGCTTAGCCTACGAGCAGTACTTC CASSLAYEQYF
NA TRBJ1-6 NA TRBV18 TGTGCCAGCTCACCAGGGGTTGCCCCGGTCGTCGGAGGTTCACCCCTCCACTTT CASSPGVAPVVGGSPLHF
NA TRBJ2-7 TRBD1 TRBV5-1 TGCGCCAGCAGCTTGGCCGAACAGGGGTACTCCTACGAGCAGTACTTC CASSLAEQGYSYEQYF
NA TRBJ1-4 NA TRBV5-4 TGTGCCAGCAGTCGGTACAGTTCAGATATTGAAAAACTGTTTTTT CASSRYSSDIEKLFF
NA TRBJ1-6 NA TRBV6-5 TGTGCCAGCAGTTACGGCTCGCCACGAGGGGATTCACCCCTCCACTTT CASSYGSPRGDSPLHF
NA TRBJ2-5 NA TRBV27 TGTGCCAGCAGTTCCTCCGGGCAGACCCAGTACTTC CASSSSGQTQYF
NA TRBJ2-3 NA TRBV12-5 TGTGCTAGTGGTTTGGTACTGGGGGGACGAGCAGATACGCAGTATTTT CASGLVLGGRADTQYF
NA TRBJ2-3 TRBD1 TRBV7-3 TGTGCCAGCAGCTTAAGCGGCAGGGGGCGCACAGATACGCAGTATTTT CASSLSGRGRTDTQYF
NA TRBJ1-2 TRBD1 TRBV7-9 TGTGCCAGCAGCTTAGGACAGGGGGATATCGATGGCTACACCTTC CASSLGQGDIDGYTF
NA TRBJ2-7 NA TRBV12-3/TRBV12-4 TGTGCCAGCAGAATTACTAGTTCGCGCGAGCAGTACTTC CASRITSSREQYF
NA TRBJ1-1 NA TRBV11-2 TGTGCCAGCAGCTTAGGAGTGGTGGTAACTGAAGCTTTCTTT CASSLGVVVTEAFF
NA TRBJ1-4 NA TRBV5-5 TGTGCCAGCAGCTTGGAAGGTCCCCGGGCCGCAACTAATGAAAAACTGTTTTTT CASSLEGPRAATNEKLFF
NA TRBJ2-7 TRBD1 TRBV2 TGTGCCAGCAGTGAAAACAGGGGGTTAATCGAGCAGTACTTC CASSENRGLIEQYF
NA TRBJ2-1 TRBD2 TRBV13 TGTGCCAGCAGCGCGAAGACTAGCGGGAGCAGATCTGAGCAGTTCTTC CASSAKTSGSRSEQFF
many TRBJ1-1 NA TRBV5-1 TGCGCCAGCAGCTTGCAGAACACTGAAGCTTTCTTT CASSLQNTEAFF
NA TRBJ2-5 NA TRBV21-1 TGTGCCAGCAGCGGGAAGGGGACCCCAGAGACCCAGTACTTC CASSGKGTPETQYF
few TRBJ2-3 TRBD1 TRBV5-1 TGCGCCAGCAGCTTTGGACAGGGGACAGATACGCAGTATTTT CASSFGQGTDTQYF
NA TRBJ2-3 TRBD2 TRBV5-1 TGCGCCAGCAGCTTGGCCAACAGCGGGGGCACAGATACGCAGTATTTT CASSLANSGGTDTQYF
NA TRBJ1-3 TRBD1 TRBV7-6 TGTGCCAGCAGCTCACCGGGACAGGGAAACACCATATATTTT CASSSPGQGNTIYF
NA TRBJ1-2 TRBD1 TRBV5-6 TGTGCCAGCAGCTTGGGCGAAGGGACAGAGGGGTTCTATGGCTACACCTTC CASSLGEGTEGFYGYTF
NA TRBJ1-6 NA TRBV6-1 TGTGCCAGCAGTGAAAACCATTCACCCCTCCACTTT CASSENHSPLHF
once TRBJ2-3 TRBD2 TRBV18 TGTGCCAGCTCACCACGGTCTAGCGGGCCCTCTAAAGATACGCAGTATTTT CASSPRSSGPSKDTQYF
NA TRBJ2-7 TRBD1 TRBV5-1 TGCGCCAGCAGCTGGGGGGACAGGGTGTGGGAGCAGTACTTC CASSWGDRVWEQYF
NA TRBJ1-1 TRBD1 TRBV29-1 TGCAGCGTCGAGACGACAGGGAGAACTGAAGCTTTCTTT CSVETTGRTEAFF
NA TRBJ2-3 NA TRBV10-3 TGTGCCCAGGGGGGGTTCACAGATACGCAGTATTTT CAQGGFTDTQYF
NA TRBJ2-1 TRBD1 TRBV28 TGCCAGACCGGGACAGGGATTCACAATGAGCAGTTCTTC CQTGTGIHNEQFF
NA TRBJ1-3 NA TRBV30 TGTGCCTGGAGTCACAGCTCTGGAAACACCATATATTTT CAWSHSSGNTIYF
NA TRBJ1-5 NA TRBV12-3/TRBV12-4 TGTGCCAGCAGTCTAGGGGGAATTCCCCAGCATTTT CASSLGGIPQHF
NA TRBJ1-5 NA TRBV6-1 TGTGCCAGCAGTGAAGCCCCCCAGCCCCAGCATTTT CASSEAPQPQHF
NA TRBJ1-2 NA TRBV2 TGTGCCAGCAGTGAATCGGGTAGGGACTTTGGCTATGGCTACACCTTC CASSESGRDFGYGYTF
once TRBJ1-1 NA TRBV5-4 TGTGCCAGCAGCCCCGTTGACAGGAGGGCCACTGAAGCTTTCTTT CASSPVDRRATEAFF
NA TRBJ2-2 NA TRBV7-2 TGTGCCAGCAGCGGCGCCGCGGGCGGGGAGCTGTTTTTT CASSGAAGGELFF